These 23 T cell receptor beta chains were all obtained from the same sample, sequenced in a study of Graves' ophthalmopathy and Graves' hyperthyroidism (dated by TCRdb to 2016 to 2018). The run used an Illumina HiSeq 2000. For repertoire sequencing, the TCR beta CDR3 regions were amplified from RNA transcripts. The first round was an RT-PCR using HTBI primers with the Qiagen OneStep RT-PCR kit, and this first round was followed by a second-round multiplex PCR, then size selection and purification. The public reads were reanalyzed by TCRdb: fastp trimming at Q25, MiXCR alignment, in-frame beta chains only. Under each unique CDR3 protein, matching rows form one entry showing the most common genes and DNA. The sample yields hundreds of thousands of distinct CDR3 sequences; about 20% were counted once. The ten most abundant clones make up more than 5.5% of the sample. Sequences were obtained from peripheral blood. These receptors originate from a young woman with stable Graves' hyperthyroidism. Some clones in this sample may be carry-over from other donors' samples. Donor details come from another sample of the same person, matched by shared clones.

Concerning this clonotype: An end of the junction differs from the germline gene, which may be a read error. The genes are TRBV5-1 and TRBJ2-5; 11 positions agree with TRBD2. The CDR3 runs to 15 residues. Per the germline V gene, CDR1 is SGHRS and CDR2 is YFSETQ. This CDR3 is CASSISGGAGKTKYF. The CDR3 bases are TGCGCCAGCAGCATTAGCGGGGGGGCCGGAAAGACCAAGTACTTC.

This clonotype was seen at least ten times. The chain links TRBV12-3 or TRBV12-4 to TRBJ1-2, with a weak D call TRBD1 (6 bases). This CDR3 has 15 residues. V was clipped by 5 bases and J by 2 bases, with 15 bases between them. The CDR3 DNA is TGTGCCAGCAGTCCCGGGGACATCTACAACTATGGCTACACCTTC. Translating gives CASSPGDIYNYGYTF.

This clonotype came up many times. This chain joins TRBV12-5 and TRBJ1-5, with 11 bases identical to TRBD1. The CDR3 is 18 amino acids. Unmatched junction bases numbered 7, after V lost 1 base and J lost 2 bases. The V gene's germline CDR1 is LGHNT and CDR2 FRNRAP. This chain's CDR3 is CASGLDPGTGGGNQPQHF. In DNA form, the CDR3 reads TGTGCTAGTGGTTTGGATCCCGGGACAGGGGGGGGCAATCAGCCCCAGCATTTT.

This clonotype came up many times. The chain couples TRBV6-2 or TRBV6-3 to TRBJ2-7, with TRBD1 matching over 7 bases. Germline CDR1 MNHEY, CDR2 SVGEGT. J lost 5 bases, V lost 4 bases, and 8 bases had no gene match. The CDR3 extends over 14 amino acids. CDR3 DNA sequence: TGTGCCAGCAGTTTAACAGGGGAGTACAACGAGCAGTACTTC. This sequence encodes CASSLTGEYNEQYF.

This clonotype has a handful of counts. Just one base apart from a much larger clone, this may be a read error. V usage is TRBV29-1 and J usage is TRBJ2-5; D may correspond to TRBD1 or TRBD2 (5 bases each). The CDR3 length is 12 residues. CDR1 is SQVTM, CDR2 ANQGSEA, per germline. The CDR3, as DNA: TGCAGCGTTGGGCATTTAGGGGAGACCAAGTACTTC. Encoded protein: CSVGHLGETKYF.

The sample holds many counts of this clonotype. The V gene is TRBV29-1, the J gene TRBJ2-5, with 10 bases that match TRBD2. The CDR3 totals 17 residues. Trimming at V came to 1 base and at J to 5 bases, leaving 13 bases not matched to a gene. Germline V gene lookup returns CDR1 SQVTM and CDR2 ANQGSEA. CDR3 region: CSVEGLLAGIVGETQYF. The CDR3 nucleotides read TGCAGCGTTGAAGGCTTACTAGCGGGAATTGTAGGGGAGACCCAGTACTTC.

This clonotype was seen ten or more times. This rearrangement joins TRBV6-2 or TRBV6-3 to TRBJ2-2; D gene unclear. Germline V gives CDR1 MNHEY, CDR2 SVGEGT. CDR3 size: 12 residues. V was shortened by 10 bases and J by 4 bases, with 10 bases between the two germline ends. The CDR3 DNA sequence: TGTGCCACCACGACCTTCACCGGGGAGCTGTTTTTT. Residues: CATTTFTGELFF.

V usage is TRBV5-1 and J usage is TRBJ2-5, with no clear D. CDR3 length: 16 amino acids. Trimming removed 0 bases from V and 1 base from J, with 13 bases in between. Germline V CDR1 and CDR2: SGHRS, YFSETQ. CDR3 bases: TGCGCCAGCAGCTTGGCCGGTGACACCAGCCAAGAGACCCAGTACTTC. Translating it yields CASSLAGDTSQETQYF.

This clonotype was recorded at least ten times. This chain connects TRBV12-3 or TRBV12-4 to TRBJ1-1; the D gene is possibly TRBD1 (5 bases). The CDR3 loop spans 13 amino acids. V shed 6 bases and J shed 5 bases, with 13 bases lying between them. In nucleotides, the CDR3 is TGTGCCAGCAGCCTAGGGGAGTGGACTGAAGCTTTCTTT. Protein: CASSLGEWTEAFF.

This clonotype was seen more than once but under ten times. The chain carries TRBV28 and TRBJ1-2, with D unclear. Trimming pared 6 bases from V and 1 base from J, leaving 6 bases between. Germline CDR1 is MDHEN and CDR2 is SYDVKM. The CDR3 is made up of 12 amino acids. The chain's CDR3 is CASREINYGYTF. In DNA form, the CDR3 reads TGTGCCAGCAGAGAGATTAACTATGGCTACACCTTC.

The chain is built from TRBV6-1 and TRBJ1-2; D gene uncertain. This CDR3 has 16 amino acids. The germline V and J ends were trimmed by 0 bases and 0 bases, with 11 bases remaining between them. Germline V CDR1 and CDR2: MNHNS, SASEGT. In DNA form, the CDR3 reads TGTGCCAGCAGTGAAGCGGCCAGCACTACTAACTATGGCTACACCTTC. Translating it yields CASSEAASTTNYGYTF.

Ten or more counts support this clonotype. CDR3 residues: CASSYSKGVAGGYTF. Written as DNA, the CDR3 is TGTGCCAGCAGTTACTCGAAAGGGGTAGCGGGTGGCTACACCTTC. The gene calls are TRBV6-5 and TRBJ1-2; tentatively, D is TRBD1 (5 bases). Trimming left V 0 bases short and J 7 bases short, with 15 bases between. The CDR3 sequence is 15 residues long. Germline lookup yields CDR1 MNHEY and CDR2 SVGAGI.

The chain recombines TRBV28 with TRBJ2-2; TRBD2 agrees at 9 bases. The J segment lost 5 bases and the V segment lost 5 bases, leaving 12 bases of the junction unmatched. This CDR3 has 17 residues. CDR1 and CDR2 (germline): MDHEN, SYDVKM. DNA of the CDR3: TGTGCCAGCAGTCCTGTTCCAGCGGGGGGCTATACCGGGGAGCTGTTTTTT. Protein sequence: CASSPVPAGGYTGELFF.

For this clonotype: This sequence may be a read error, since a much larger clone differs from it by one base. CDR3 nucleotide sequence: TGTTCCAGCAGTTACGGGGGGGACAGTTCACCCCTCCACTTT. It codes for CSSSYGGDSSPLHF. The rearrangement joins TRBV6-5 to TRBJ1-6, with 7 bases that match TRBD1. Germline CDR1 is MNHEY and CDR2 is SVGAGI. There are 14 residues in the CDR3.

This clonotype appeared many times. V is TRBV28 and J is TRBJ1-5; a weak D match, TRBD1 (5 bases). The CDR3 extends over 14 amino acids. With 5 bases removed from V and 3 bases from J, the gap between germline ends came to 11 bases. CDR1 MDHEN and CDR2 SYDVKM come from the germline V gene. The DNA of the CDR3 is TGTGCCAGCAGTCTCAGGGCGTTCAATCAGCCCCAGCATTTT. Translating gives CASSLRAFNQPQHF.

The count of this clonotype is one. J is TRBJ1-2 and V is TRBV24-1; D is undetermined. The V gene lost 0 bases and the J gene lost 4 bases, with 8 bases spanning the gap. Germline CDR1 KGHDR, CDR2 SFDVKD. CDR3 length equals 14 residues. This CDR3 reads CATSDLNTGYGYTF. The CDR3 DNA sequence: TGTGCCACCAGTGATTTGAACACCGGCTATGGCTACACCTTC.

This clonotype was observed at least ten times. Here the CDR3 reads CASSLPSGQYNYGYTF. The CDR3 DNA reads TGCGCCAGCAGCTTACCCTCGGGACAGTATAACTATGGCTACACCTTC. V gene TRBV5-1 combines with J gene TRBJ1-2; TRBD1 aligns across 7 bases. V gave up 2 bases and J gave up 1 base; unmatched junction bases: 8. This CDR3 is built from 16 residues. Germline V gene sequence: CDR1 SGHRS, CDR2 YFSETQ.

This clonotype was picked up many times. DNA of the CDR3: TGTGCCAGCTCACCATCGCCCCCATGGGAGACCCAGTACTTC. This gives the protein CASSPSPPWETQYF. The chain carries TRBV18 and TRBJ2-5; D unclear. This CDR3 is built from 14 residues. CDR1 is KGHSH, CDR2 LQKENI, per germline. Trimming pared 2 bases from V and 5 bases from J, leaving 12 bases between.

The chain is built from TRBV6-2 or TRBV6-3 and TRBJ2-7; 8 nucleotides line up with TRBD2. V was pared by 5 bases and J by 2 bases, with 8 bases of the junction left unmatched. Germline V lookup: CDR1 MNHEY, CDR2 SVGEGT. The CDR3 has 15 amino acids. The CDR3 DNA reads TGTGCCAGCAGTCCGACTAGCGCCGGACCCTACGAGCAGTACTTC. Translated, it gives CASSPTSAGPYEQYF.

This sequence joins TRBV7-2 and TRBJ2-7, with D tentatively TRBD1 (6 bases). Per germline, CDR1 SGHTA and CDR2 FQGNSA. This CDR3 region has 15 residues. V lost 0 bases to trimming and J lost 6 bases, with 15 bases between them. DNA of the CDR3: TGTGCCAGCAGCTTAGCCCCGGGCCAAGGGGGCGAGCAGTACTTC. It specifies CASSLAPGQGGEQYF. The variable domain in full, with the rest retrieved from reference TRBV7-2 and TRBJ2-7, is GAGVSQSPSNKVTEKGKDVELRCDPISGHTALYWYRQSLGQGLEFLIYFQGNSAPDKSGLPSDRFSAERTGGSVSTLTIQRTQQEDSAVYLCASSLAPGQGGEQYFGPGTRLTVT.

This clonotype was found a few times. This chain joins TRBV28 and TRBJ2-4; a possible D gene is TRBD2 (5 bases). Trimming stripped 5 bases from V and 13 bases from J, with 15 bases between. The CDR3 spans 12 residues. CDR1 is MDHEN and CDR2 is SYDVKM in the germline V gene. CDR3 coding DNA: TGTGCCAGCAGTCCCACTAGGCACAGACAGTACTTC. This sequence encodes CASSPTRHRQYF.

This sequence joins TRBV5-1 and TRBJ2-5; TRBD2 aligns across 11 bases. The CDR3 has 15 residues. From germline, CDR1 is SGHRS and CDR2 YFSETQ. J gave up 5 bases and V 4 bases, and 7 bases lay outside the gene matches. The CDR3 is CASSPLLAGAETQYF. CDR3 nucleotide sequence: TGCGCCAGCAGCCCCTTACTAGCGGGAGCGGAGACCCAGTACTTC.

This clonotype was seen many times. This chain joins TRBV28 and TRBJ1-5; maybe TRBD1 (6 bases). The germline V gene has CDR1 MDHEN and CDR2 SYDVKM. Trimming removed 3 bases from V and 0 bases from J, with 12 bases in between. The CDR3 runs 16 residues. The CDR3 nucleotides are TGTGCCAGCAGTTTCGTGGGGGCTTATAGCAATCAGCCCCAGCATTTT. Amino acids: CASSFVGAYSNQPQHF.